This T cell receptor beta chain was recorded in a study of blood T cell repertoires in COVID-19 (dated by TCRdb to the early 2020s). Regarding the research as a whole: Collaborator samples came from the United States, Italy and Spain and covered acute and convalescent phases of COVID-19. The material from the prospective study consisted of cDNA or gDNA derived from T cells, B-cell-depleted T cells, or PBMCs. Deeply sampled blood TCRbeta repertoires from subjects exposed to, actively infected with, or recovered from COVID-19 were included in the dataset. The repertoires were released in a freely available public database meant as a resource for research on the immune response to SARS-CoV-2. Samples were obtained from the ongoing ImmuneRACE study (first 160 participants) and from approximately 1,200 subjects provided by 6 global collaborators. Nearly every sample came with metadata listing a de-identified subject ID, COVID-19 status, age in years and sex. Where available, HLA class I and class II types were taken from metadata supplied by the sample provider and were not determined by assay-based typing.

In its sample, this clone was seen once. Which antigen it targets is not known. Qualities for individual bases were not recorded, and no much larger clone is one base off. Broad study findings and their caveats: The amount of clinical and demographic metadata varied by source and participant and was provided uncurated.

TCRbeta CDR3 regions were amplified from genomic DNA by means of the immunoSEQ Assay, a bias-controlled multiplex PCR. The authors processed their data as follows. The number of nucleated cells in each sample was estimated from the amplification of reference gene primers within the assay. Sequence reads were collapsed and filtered to measure the absolute abundance of every unique TCRbeta CDR3 rearrangement. For each sample, productive Simpson clonality was calculated as the square root of Simpson's diversity index over productive rearrangements. The clones in this table, taken by TCRdb from immuneACCESS, are in-frame only. Not every clone is retained; where verified, under half of the shortfall comes from an unresolved V gene, and the cause of the rest is unknown. V and J calls and clone size are as listed in that table; D and trimming were resolved from the DNA. This sample gives roughly 310,000 clones in total; about 88% of them show up just once. Approximately 8.8% of the sample rests with the top ten.

Enrolling through a virtual design, the prospective study's participants ranged in age from roughly 18 to 95 years and lived across roughly 24 United States geographic areas. To assign participants to cohorts, the prospective study relied on clinical history that participants themselves reported in a screening survey and a study questionnaire. Recovered participants in ImmuneRACE Cohort 3 were defined by two consecutive negative NP/OP PCR tests, clearance by a healthcare professional, or resolution of symptoms. In the prospective study, mobile phlebotomists collected whole blood, serum and a nasopharyngeal or oropharyngeal swab from each participant. Prospective study participants could optionally give additional blood draws and questionnaires over a roughly 2-month period. Before DNA extraction, blood samples from the prospective study were shipped at room temperature or frozen. Sequencing was carried out using PBMCs or T cells enriched from blood (not recorded which). This clonotype was obtained from a woman aged 40 to 50 who had recovered from COVID-19.

In nucleotide form, the sequence is TGTGCCAGCAGTGAAGGGGGGCTCCTGAACACCGGGGAGCTGTTTTTT. This codes for CASSEGGLLNTGELFF. This chain is built from TRBV2 and TRBJ2-2; a tentative D call is TRBD1 (6 bases match). V is pared back by 1 base and J by 1 base, with 10 bases lying between the germline termini. The CDR3 runs 16 amino acids, cysteine and phenylalanine included. Only the CDR3 region is kept as DNA, spanning 48 bases read in frame from base 1. According to the germline V gene, CDR1 reads SNHLY and CDR2 reads FYNNEI.